Listed here are 32 T cell receptor beta chains from one sample, sequenced in a study of blood T cell repertoires in COVID-19. Sequenced by immunoSEQ multiplex PCR; TCRdb stores in-frame clones only, minus some. The repertoire has approximately 110,000 clones, roughly 72% of them found once; the top ten carry 4.5% to 6%. The sample was peripheral blood. Every receptor here comes from an elderly man with COVID-19, enrolled during active disease.

The V and J genes are TRBV30 and TRBJ2-7, with 8 bases identical to TRBD1. The V gene end was trimmed by 3 bases and the J gene end by 2 bases; junction bases not matched to a gene: 6. CDR3 length: 14 residues. Germline assignment: CDR1 GTSNPN and CDR2 SVGIG (reference sequence). The CDR3 nucleotides read TGTGCCTGGAGCCGGGACAGGCCACCCTACGAGCAGTACTTC. It is translated as CAWSRDRPPYEQYF. Looking up the rest from reference TRBV30 and TRBJ2-7 gives the full variable domain: SQTIHQWPATLVQPVGSPLSLECTVEGTSNPNLYWYRQAAGRGLQLLFYSVGIGQISSEVPQNLSASRPQDRQFILSSKKLLLSDSGFYLCAWSRDRPPYEQYFGPGTRLTVT.

The chain uses TRBV29-1 and TRBJ2-1; 7 nucleotides line up with TRBD1. Germline CDR1 is SQVTM and CDR2 is ANQGSEA. The CDR3 runs 16 residues. J was trimmed by 1 base and V by 0 bases; bases with no gene match: 6. As DNA, the CDR3 is TGCAGCGTTGAAGATCCTGGCAGGGGGTCCTACAATGAGCAGTTCTTC. The encoded protein is CSVEDPGRGSYNEQFF.

This clone was counted a few times. The rearrangement uses TRBV2 and TRBJ1-1; 7 positions match TRBD1. V trimming: 4 bases; J trimming: 7 bases; junction bases outside the gene matches: 3. CDR3 length: 12 amino acids. Germline values: CDR1 SNHLY, CDR2 FYNNEI. The CDR3 reads CASSAAGGEAFF. In nucleotides, the CDR3 is TGTGCCAGCAGTGCGGCAGGGGGTGAAGCTTTCTTT. The entire variable domain, with the rest obtained from reference TRBV2 and TRBJ1-1, is as follows: EPEVTQTPSHQVTQMGQEVILRCVPISNHLYFYWYRQILGQKVEFLVSFYNNEISEKSEIFDDQFSVERPDGSNFTLKIRSTKLEDSAMYFCASSAAGGEAFFGQGTRLTVV.

This chain connects TRBV7-2 to TRBJ2-1; 9 positions agree with TRBD2. The germline V gene encodes CDR1 SGHTA and CDR2 FQGNSA. J gave up 6 bases and V 3 bases, and 6 bases lay outside the gene matches. This CDR3 contains 15 residues. CDR3 nucleotides: TGTGCCAGCAGCTTTCAGGGCGGGAGGGCCAATGAGCAGTTCTTC. Amino acids: CASSFQGGRANEQFF. Complete variable domain (other parts from reference TRBV7-2 and TRBJ2-1): GAGVSQSPSNKVTEKGKDVELRCDPISGHTALYWYRQSLGQGLEFLIYFQGNSAPDKSGLPSDRFSAERTGGSVSTLTIQRTQQEDSAVYLCASSFQGGRANEQFFGPGTRLTVL.

This chain uses TRBV5-1 with TRBJ2-3, with 9 bases fitting TRBD1. Germline assignment: CDR1 SGHRS and CDR2 YFSETQ. The CDR3 consists of 15 residues. V lost 4 bases to trimming and J lost 2 bases; unmatched junction nucleotides: 5. In DNA form, the CDR3 reads TGCGCCAGCAGCCGGGGACAGGGTACCACAGATACGCAGTATTTT. The encoded protein is CASSRGQGTTDTQYF.

The rearrangement uses TRBV7-9 and TRBJ2-1, with TRBD1 matching 8 bases. J gave up 12 bases and V 5 bases, and 3 bases lay outside the gene matches. This CDR3 spans 11 amino acids. The V gene's germline CDR1 is SEHNR and CDR2 FQNEAQ (reference sequence). The CDR3 coding sequence is TGTGCCAGCAGCCTGGGGACAGGGCAGTTCTTC. This encodes CASSLGTGQFF.

The chain uses TRBV11-3 and TRBJ2-7; D call uncertain. Trimming removed 8 bases at V and 5 bases at J, with 19 bases between. Germline-derived CDR1 and CDR2 are SGHNT and YENEEA. The CDR3 is 14 amino acids. The chain's CDR3 is CASRQFVMINEQYF. The DNA for the CDR3 is TGTGCCAGCCGCCAGTTTGTGATGATTAACGAGCAGTACTTC.

The chain joins TRBV7-3 to TRBJ2-1, with TRBD2 matching over 7 bases. Trimming took 3 bases from V and 1 from J; bases not matched to a gene: 9. From germline, CDR1 is SGHTA and CDR2 FQGTGA. This CDR3 is 17 amino acids long. This chain's CDR3 is CASSLARGSGSYNEQFF. CDR3 DNA: TGTGCCAGCAGCTTGGCGCGAGGTAGCGGGTCCTACAATGAGCAGTTCTTC. The variable domain in full, completed from reference TRBV7-3 and TRBJ2-1, reads GAGVSQTPSNKVTEKGKYVELRCDPISGHTALYWYRQSLGQGPEFLIYFQGTGAADDSGLPNDRFFAVRPEGSVSTLKIQRTERGDSAVYLCASSLARGSGSYNEQFFGPGTRLTVL.

This chain uses TRBV7-8 with TRBJ1-1; 9 nucleotides line up with TRBD1. Germline V gene data show CDR1 as SGHVS and CDR2 as FQNEAQ. Germline trimming cut 4 bases from V and 3 bases from J; bases unmatched to any gene: 9. This CDR3 region has 16 residues. The CDR3 protein is CASSSPPDRGDTEAFF. Here the CDR3 DNA reads TGTGCCAGCAGCTCACCCCCCGACAGGGGGGACACTGAAGCTTTCTTT. Drawing the rest from reference TRBV7-8 and TRBJ1-1, the complete variable domain is GAGVSQSPRYKVAKRGQDVALRCDPISGHVSLFWYQQALGQGPEFLTYFQNEAQLDKSGLPSDRFFAERPEGSVSTLKIQRTQQEDSAVYLCASSSPPDRGDTEAFFGQGTRLTVV.

This clone was counted at least ten times. The chain combines TRBV11-3 with TRBJ2-1, with D possibly being TRBD2 (5 bases). CDR1 is SGHNT and CDR2 is YENEEA in the germline V gene. The germline V and J ends were trimmed by 0 bases and 5 bases, with 14 bases remaining between them. This CDR3 contains 16 residues. CDR3 bases: TGTGCCAGCAGCTTAGATTGGGCGGGCCCCAACAATGAGCAGTTCTTC. Its translation is CASSLDWAGPNNEQFF.

The chain uses TRBV10-3 and TRBJ2-5, with D possibly being TRBD2 (5 bases). The V end was cut by 0 bases, the J end by 4 bases, with 12 bases between. The CDR3 runs to 15 residues. The germline gives CDR1 ENHRY, CDR2 SYGVKD. CDR3 sequence: CAISESLGRGETQYF. In DNA form, the CDR3 reads TGTGCCATCAGTGAGTCATTGGGGAGAGGAGAGACCCAGTACTTC.

On this clone: The identical CDR3 is also encoded by other nucleotide sequences in the sample. The chain uses TRBV18 and TRBJ1-4; TRBD1 matches at 7 bases. Losses at the gene ends were 1 base for V and 5 bases for J; bases not matched to a gene: 4. CDR1 and CDR2 from the germline V gene are KGHSH and LQKENI. This CDR3 contains 15 residues. The CDR3 nucleotides read TGTGCCAGCTCACCACGTCAGGGGGGAAATGAAAAACTGTTTTTT. Protein product: CASSPRQGGNEKLFF.

The V and J genes are TRBV6-2 or TRBV6-3 and TRBJ1-5; D not resolved. This CDR3 comprises 16 residues. V shed 4 bases and J shed 0 bases, with 13 bases lying between them. Germline CDR1 reads MNHEY; CDR2 reads SVGEGT. This CDR3 is CASSSPRGYSNQPQHF. Here the CDR3 DNA reads TGTGCCAGCAGTTCCCCTCGAGGGTATAGCAATCAGCCCCAGCATTTT.

This chain joins TRBV5-8 and TRBJ2-3, with 7 bases lining up with TRBD1. Germline CDR1 is SGHTS and CDR2 is YDEGEE. J gave up 3 bases and V 4 bases, and 8 bases lay outside the gene matches. The CDR3 has 15 residues. CDR3 coding DNA: TGTGCCAGCAGCACAGGGGTTCTGGGGACAGATACGCAGTATTTT. Translating it yields CASSTGVLGTDTQYF.

The count of this clone is one. The gene calls are TRBV12-3 or TRBV12-4 and TRBJ2-2, with TRBD1 as a possible D gene (6 bases). This CDR3 has 12 amino acids. With 6 bases removed from V and 9 bases from J, the gap between germline ends came to 11 bases. The CDR3 region is CASSLQGRELFF. The CDR3 DNA sequence: TGTGCCAGCAGCCTACAGGGCCGGGAGCTGTTTTTT.

The chain combines TRBV2 with TRBJ2-3; D is possibly TRBD2 (5 bases). V was clipped by 4 bases and J by 2 bases, with 13 bases between them. Per the germline V gene, CDR1 is SNHLY and CDR2 is FYNNEI. This CDR3 has 15 residues. DNA for the CDR3: TGTGCCAGCAGTGCCGTTCGGGATACCACAGATACGCAGTATTTT. This gives the protein CASSAVRDTTDTQYF.

The sample holds one count of this clone. This rearrangement joins TRBV6-5 to TRBJ1-6; D unresolved. Germline V gene data show CDR1 as MNHEY and CDR2 as SVGAGI. The CDR3 runs to 12 residues. V gave up 5 bases and J gave up 6 bases, with 5 bases separating them. CDR3 sequence reads: CASSNGNSPLHF. In nucleotides, the CDR3 is TGTGCCAGCAGTAACGGTAATTCACCCCTCCACTTT.

In the case of this clone: Germline is not matched at one junction end, which may reflect a read error. The CDR3 reads CASSYSAGGNPGELFF. CDR3 nucleotide sequence: TGTGCCAGCAGTTACTCGGCGGGAGGGAACCCCGGGGAGCTGTTTTTT. This chain uses TRBV6-6 with TRBJ2-2; 9 bases are a match to TRBD2. This CDR3 spans 16 amino acids. The germline CDR1 and CDR2 sequences are MNHNY and SVGAGI (reference sequence).

J is TRBJ2-3 and V is TRBV6-5, with D unclear. Trimming pared 11 bases from V and 5 bases from J, leaving 11 bases between. The germline gives CDR1 MNHEY, CDR2 SVGAGI. CDR3 size: 11 residues. CDR3 residues: CARRLQDTQYF. The CDR3 DNA sequence: TGTGCCCGCCGCTTACAAGATACGCAGTATTTT.

The count of this clone is one. This chain joins TRBV19 and TRBJ1-1; the D gene is possibly TRBD1 (6 bases). With 3 bases removed from V and 0 bases from J, the gap between germline ends came to 11 bases. CDR1 LNHDA and CDR2 SQIVND come from the germline V gene (reference sequence). The CDR3 has 15 residues. CDR3: CASSIDRILNTEAFF. The CDR3 DNA follows: TGTGCCAGTAGTATCGACAGGATCTTGAACACTGAAGCTTTCTTT.

The chain recombines TRBV27 with TRBJ1-5, with TRBD1 identical over 7 bases. CDR1 is MNHEY, CDR2 SMNVEV, per germline (reference sequence). With 8 bases clipped from V and 3 bases from J, the junction kept 10 bases outside the gene matches. The CDR3 totals 15 residues. The CDR3 coding sequence is TGTGCCAGCCGTAAAGAGACAGGGTCCAATCAGCCCCAGCATTTT. It yields the protein CASRKETGSNQPQHF.

The chain links TRBV4-3 to TRBJ2-5; 9 bases are a match to TRBD2. V gave up 6 bases and J gave up 4 bases; unmatched junction bases: 6. The CDR3 has 14 residues. Germline CDR1 and CDR2: LGHNA and YSLEER. CDR3 nucleotide sequence: TGCGCCAGCAGTCTTAGCGGGAGTGTAGAGACCCAGTACTTC. Translated: CASSLSGSVETQYF.

The chain recombines TRBV28 with TRBJ2-2; TRBD2 matches 10 bases. The CDR3 covers 15 residues. Losses at the gene ends were 6 bases for V and 4 bases for J; bases not matched to a gene: 5. Germline CDR1 is MDHEN and CDR2 is SYDVKM. The CDR3 sequence: CASSRTSGATGELFF. The DNA of the CDR3 is TGTGCCAGCAGCCGGACTAGCGGAGCCACCGGGGAGCTGTTTTTT.

The chain employs TRBV6-5 and TRBJ1-6; D remains unclear. The V gene lost 6 bases and the J gene lost 6 bases, with 9 bases spanning the gap. From germline, CDR1 is MNHEY and CDR2 SVGAGI. The CDR3 extends over 13 amino acids. CDR3 in DNA: TGTGCCAGCAGCGTCAGGCGTAATTCACCCCTCCACTTT. Encoded protein: CASSVRRNSPLHF.

This clone was recorded a few times. The chain employs TRBV7-8 and TRBJ2-2; tentative D call: TRBD2 (7 bases). The CDR3 sequence is 20 residues long. Germline V gives CDR1 SGHVS, CDR2 FQNEAQ. Trimming cost V 3 bases and J 1 base, with 24 bases left between them. The CDR3 nucleotides are TGTGCCAGCAGCTTTCCTTCCCACCTAGGGGGGGAGCTGAACACCGGGGAGCTGTTTTTT. Translated, it gives CASSFPSHLGGELNTGELFF.

CDR3 sequence reads: CATKLGGSADTQYF. The CDR3 DNA reads TGTGCCACAAAGCTCGGCGGGAGTGCAGATACGCAGTATTTT. V usage is TRBV28 and J usage is TRBJ2-3; the match to TRBD2 covers 7 bases. The CDR3 is made up of 14 amino acids. Germline lookup yields CDR1 MDHEN and CDR2 SYDVKM. V lost 10 bases, J lost 4 bases, and 11 bases stayed unmatched.

This chain joins TRBV6-1 and TRBJ1-6; D not resolved. The germline V and J ends were trimmed by 2 bases and 6 bases, with 8 bases remaining between them. The CDR3 is 14 amino acids. Per germline, CDR1 MNHNS and CDR2 SASEGT. CDR3 region: CASSESTFNSPLHF. CDR3 nucleotides: TGTGCCAGCAGTGAATCGACTTTTAATTCACCCCTCCACTTT.

The chain is built from TRBV4-2 and TRBJ2-2, with 7 positions matching TRBD1. J gave up 4 bases and V 0 bases, and 5 bases lay outside the gene matches. There are 16 residues in the CDR3. Germline-derived CDR1 and CDR2 are LGHNA and YNFKEQ. The CDR3 is CASSQETGAPTGELFF. The DNA for the CDR3 is TGTGCCAGCAGCCAAGAAACAGGGGCCCCCACCGGGGAGCTGTTTTTT.

The chain is built from TRBV5-1 and TRBJ1-3; D may be TRBD1 (6 bases). The CDR3 sequence is 15 residues long. V gave up 4 bases and J gave up 2 bases, with 13 bases separating them. Per germline, CDR1 SGHRS and CDR2 YFSETQ. The CDR3 sequence: CASSPGTTAGNTIYF. The DNA of the CDR3 is TGCGCCAGCAGCCCCGGGACAACCGCTGGAAACACCATATATTTT.

This chain links TRBV5-1 with TRBJ1-3; weak D call: TRBD1 (6 bases). V was trimmed by 3 bases and J by 4 bases, leaving 17 bases between them. Germline loops: CDR1 SGHRS, CDR2 YFSETQ. The CDR3 sequence is 16 residues long. As DNA, the CDR3 is TGCGCCAGCAGCTGGGAAGGGGGTTCTAGAGGAAACACCATATATTTT. It translates to CASSWEGGSRGNTIYF.

The rearrangement uses TRBV6-5 and TRBJ2-1; D remains unclear. The CDR3 contains 15 residues. Germline CDR1 is MNHEY and CDR2 is SVGAGI. V was pared by 0 bases and J by 7 bases, with 13 bases between. Here the CDR3 DNA reads TGTGCCAGCAGTTACTCCCGACCACGGGTGAATGAGCAGTTCTTC. Its protein product is CASSYSRPRVNEQFF.

The J gene is TRBJ2-3, the V gene TRBV7-8, with TRBD2 identical over 9 bases. Germline loops: CDR1 SGHVS, CDR2 FQNEAQ. V trimming: 5 bases; J trimming: 0 bases; junction bases outside the gene matches: 12. CDR3 length equals 18 residues. The CDR3: CASSPSRLAAPSTDTQYF. The CDR3 DNA follows: TGTGCCAGCAGCCCATCCCGACTAGCGGCTCCTAGCACAGATACGCAGTATTTT.